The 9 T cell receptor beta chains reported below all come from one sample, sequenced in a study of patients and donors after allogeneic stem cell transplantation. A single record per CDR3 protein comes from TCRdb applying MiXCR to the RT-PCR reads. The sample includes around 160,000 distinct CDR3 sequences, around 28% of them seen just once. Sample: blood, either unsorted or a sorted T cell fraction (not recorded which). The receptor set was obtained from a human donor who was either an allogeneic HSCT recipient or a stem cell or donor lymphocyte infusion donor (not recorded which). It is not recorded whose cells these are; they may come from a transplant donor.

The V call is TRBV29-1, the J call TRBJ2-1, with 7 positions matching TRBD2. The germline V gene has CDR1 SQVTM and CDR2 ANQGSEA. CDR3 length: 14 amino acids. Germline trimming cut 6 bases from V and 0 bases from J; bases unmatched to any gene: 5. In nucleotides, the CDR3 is TGCAGCGTAGCGGGAATTAACTCCTACAATGAGCAGTTCTTC. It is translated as CSVAGINSYNEQFF.

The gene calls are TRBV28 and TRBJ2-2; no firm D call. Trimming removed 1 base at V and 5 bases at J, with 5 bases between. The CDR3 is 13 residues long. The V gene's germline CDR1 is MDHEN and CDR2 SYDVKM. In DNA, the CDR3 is TGTGCCAGCAGTTTATACTTAACCGGGGAGCTGTTTTTT. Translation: CASSLYLTGELFF. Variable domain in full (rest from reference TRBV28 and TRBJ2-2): DVKVTQSSRYLVKRTGEKVFLECVQDMDHENMFWYRQDPGLGLRLIYFSYDVKMKEKGDIPEGYSVSREKKERFSLILESASTNQTSMYLCASSLYLTGELFFGEGSRLTVL.

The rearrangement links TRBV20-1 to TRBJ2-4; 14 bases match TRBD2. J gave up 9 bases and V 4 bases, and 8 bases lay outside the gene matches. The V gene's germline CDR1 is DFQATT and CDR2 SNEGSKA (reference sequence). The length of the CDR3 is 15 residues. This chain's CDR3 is CSATGTSGGPIIQYF. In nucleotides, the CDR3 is TGCAGTGCTACAGGGACTAGCGGGGGCCCAATCATTCAGTACTTC.

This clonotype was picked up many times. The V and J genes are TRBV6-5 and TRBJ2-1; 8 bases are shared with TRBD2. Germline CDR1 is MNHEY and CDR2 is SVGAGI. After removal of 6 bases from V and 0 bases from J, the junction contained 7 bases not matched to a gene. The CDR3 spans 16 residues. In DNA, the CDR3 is TGTGCCAGCAGCCGGACTAGCCCGAGCTCCTACAATGAGCAGTTCTTC. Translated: CASSRTSPSSYNEQFF.

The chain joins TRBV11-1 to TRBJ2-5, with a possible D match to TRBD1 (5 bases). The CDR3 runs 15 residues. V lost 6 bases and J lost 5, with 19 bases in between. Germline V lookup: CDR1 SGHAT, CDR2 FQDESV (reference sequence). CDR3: CASSPTGTRRETQYF. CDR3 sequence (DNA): TGTGCCAGCAGTCCTACAGGAACCCGCAGGGAGACCCAGTACTTC.

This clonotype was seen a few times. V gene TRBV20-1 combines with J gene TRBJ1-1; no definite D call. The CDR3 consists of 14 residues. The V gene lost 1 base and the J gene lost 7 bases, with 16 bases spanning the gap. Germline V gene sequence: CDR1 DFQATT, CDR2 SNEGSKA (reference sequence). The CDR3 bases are TGCAGTGCTAGAGCGCCAAGGGCGGATAGTGAAGCTTTCTTT. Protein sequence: CSARAPRADSEAFF.

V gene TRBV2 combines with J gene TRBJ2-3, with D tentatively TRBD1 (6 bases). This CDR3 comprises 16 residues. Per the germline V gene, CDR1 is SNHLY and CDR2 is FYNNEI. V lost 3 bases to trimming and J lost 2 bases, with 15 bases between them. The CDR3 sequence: CASSDEQGKVTDTQYF. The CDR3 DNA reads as TGTGCCAGCAGTGACGAACAGGGTAAAGTCACAGATACGCAGTATTTT.

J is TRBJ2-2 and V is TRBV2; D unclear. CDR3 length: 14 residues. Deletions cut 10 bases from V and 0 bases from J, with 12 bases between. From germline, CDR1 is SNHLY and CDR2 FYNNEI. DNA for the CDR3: TGTGCCAAGACGAGAGAGGCGAACACCGGGGAGCTGTTTTTT. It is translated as CAKTREANTGELFF. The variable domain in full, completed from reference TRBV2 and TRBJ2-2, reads EPEVTQTPSHQVTQMGQEVILRCVPISNHLYFYWYRQILGQKVEFLVSFYNNEISEKSEIFDDQFSVERPDGSNFTLKIRSTKLEDSAMYFCAKTREANTGELFFGEGSRLTVL.

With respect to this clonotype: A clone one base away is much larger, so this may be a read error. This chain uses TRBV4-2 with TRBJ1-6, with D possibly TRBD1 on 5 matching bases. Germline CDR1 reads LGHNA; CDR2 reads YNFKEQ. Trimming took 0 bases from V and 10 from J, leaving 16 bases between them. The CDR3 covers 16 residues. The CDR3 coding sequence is TGTGCCAGCAGCCAAGAAATTAGAGGGGAGAAATCACCCCTCCACTTT. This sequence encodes CASSQEIRGEKSPLHF.